Below, 22 T cell receptor beta chains from the same sample are listed, as sequenced in a study of blood T cell repertoires in COVID-19. Profiled with immunoSEQ multiplex PCR; TCRdb holds only in-frame clones, not every one. The sample gives over 200,000 clones, approximately 82% of which show up once; 5% to 6% is in the top ten. The sequenced material came from peripheral blood. The source of these receptors is a man of 80 years or more with acute or convalescent COVID-19.

The rearrangement joins TRBV27 to TRBJ2-2; D may be TRBD1 (6 bases). Trimming shortened V by 5 bases and J by 7 bases, and 14 bases separated the two germline ends. The length of the CDR3 is 14 residues. The germline gives CDR1 MNHEY, CDR2 SMNVEV (reference sequence). DNA for the CDR3: TGTGCCAGCAGTCCTGCAGGGGTCGGCGGGGAGCTGTTTTTT. Protein: CASSPAGVGGELFF.

The chain is built from TRBV4-1 and TRBJ2-7; a weak D match, TRBD1 (6 bases). V lost 0 bases and J lost 7, with 13 bases in between. Germline lookup yields CDR1 MGHRA and CDR2 YSYEKL. The CDR3 sequence is 14 residues long. The CDR3 is CASSQEGALGEQYF. The DNA for the CDR3 is TGCGCCAGCAGCCAAGAGGGGGCCCTGGGGGAGCAGTACTTC.

This clone was seen just once. The V gene is TRBV18, the J gene TRBJ2-7, with TRBD1 identical over 8 bases. The CDR3 covers 15 residues. Per germline, CDR1 KGHSH and CDR2 LQKENI. V lost 3 bases and J lost 3; bases outside the gene matches: 7. The CDR3 sequence: CASSPRTGSVYEQYF. The DNA for the CDR3 is TGTGCCAGCTCACCCCGGACAGGGTCGGTCTACGAGCAGTACTTC.

This clone was counted a single time. V is TRBV6-2 or TRBV6-3 and J is TRBJ2-3; no definite D call. Germline V gives CDR1 MNHEY, CDR2 SVGEGT. Trimming stripped 6 bases from V and 8 bases from J, with 15 bases between. The CDR3 has 13 amino acids. CDR3 residues: CASSPGGAVTQYF. In DNA form, the CDR3 reads TGTGCCAGCAGCCCCGGTGGCGCGGTTACGCAGTATTTT.

The chain is built from TRBV3-1 (or the pseudogene TRBV3-2) and TRBJ1-1; D is uncertain. CDR3 length: 12 residues. Germline CDR1 is LGHDT and CDR2 is YNNKEL (reference sequence). V was shortened by 1 base and J by 5 bases, with 5 bases between the two germline ends. CDR3 nucleotide sequence: TGTGCCAGCAGCCAAGTCGAGACTGAAGCTTTCTTT. Translating gives CASSQVETEAFF.

This clone was observed a few times. The gene calls are TRBV30 and TRBJ1-6; D is perhaps TRBD1 (6 bases). The CDR3 consists of 13 residues. V was pared by 0 bases and J by 7 bases, with 7 bases between. The germline V gene has CDR1 GTSNPN and CDR2 SVGIG (reference sequence). The CDR3: CAWSVQGNSPLHF. The CDR3 coding sequence is TGTGCCTGGAGTGTACAGGGCAATTCACCCCTCCACTTT.

The CDR3 DNA sequence: TGTGCCAGCAGCCCCCGGACTATCACAGATACGCAGTATTTT. Translation gives CASSPRTITDTQYF. This chain uses TRBV14 with TRBJ2-3; the D gene is possibly TRBD2 (6 bases). V was cut by 4 bases and J by 2 bases, with 10 bases left in between. The CDR3 extends over 14 amino acids. CDR1 and CDR2 from the germline V gene are SGHDN and FVKESK.

The V and J genes are TRBV30 and TRBJ2-7; D remains unclear. Germline V gene data show CDR1 as GTSNPN and CDR2 as SVGIG (reference sequence). V was clipped by 0 bases and J by 7 bases, with 13 bases between them. This CDR3 region has 13 residues. CDR3 bases: TGTGCCTGGAGTGTACGGGTTCTCGGGGAGCAGTACTTC. Translation gives CAWSVRVLGEQYF.

The CDR3 loop is CASSGGTGGQTQYF. The CDR3, as DNA: TGCGCCAGCAGCGGGGGGACAGGGGGTCAGACCCAGTACTTC. The rearrangement joins TRBV5-1 to TRBJ2-5; the match to TRBD1 covers 11 bases. The CDR3 totals 14 residues. Germline loops: CDR1 SGHRS, CDR2 YFSETQ. V shed 4 bases, J shed 6 bases, and the junction held 5 bases outside the gene matches.

The rearrangement links TRBV7-9 to TRBJ1-6; 9 bases match TRBD1. The CDR3 covers 18 residues. J gave up 4 bases and V 1 base, and 8 bases lay outside the gene matches. CDR1 SEHNR and CDR2 FQNEAQ come from the germline V gene (reference sequence). DNA of the CDR3: TGTGCCAGCAGCTTAGTAGGTACAGGGGGCTTTTATAATTCACCCCTCCACTTT. Its protein product is CASSLVGTGGFYNSPLHF.

The chain recombines TRBV5-4 with TRBJ1-1; TRBD1 might be the D (5 bases). V lost 0 bases and J 2 bases, leaving 14 bases between the germline ends. The germline V gene has CDR1 SGHNT and CDR2 YYREEE (reference sequence). The CDR3 is 16 residues long. The CDR3 loop reads CASSLVRDSQNTEAFF. CDR3 nucleotide sequence: TGTGCCAGCAGCTTGGTTAGGGACTCCCAAAACACTGAAGCTTTCTTT. Variable domain in full (rest from reference TRBV5-4 and TRBJ1-1): ETGVTQSPTHLIKTRGQQVTLRCSSQSGHNTVSWYQQALGQGPQFIFQYYREEENGRGNFPPRFSGLQFPNYSSELNVNALELDDSALYLCASSLVRDSQNTEAFFGQGTRLTVV.

The V gene is TRBV21-1, the J gene TRBJ1-1. TRBV21-1 is listed as a pseudogene. There are 13 residues in the CDR3. The DNA of the CDR3 is TGTGCCAGCCTAGCTCCGCCCGGCACTGAAGCTTTCTTT. Translation: CASLAPPGTEAFF.

The gene calls are TRBV7-8 and TRBJ2-1; D possibly corresponds to TRBD2 (5 bases). Germline V gene data show CDR1 as SGHVS and CDR2 as FQNEAQ. This CDR3 has 18 amino acids. The germline V and J ends were trimmed by 1 base and 7 bases, with 23 bases remaining between them. In nucleotides, the CDR3 is TGTGCCAGCAGCTTAGAAGGGTCAGGACGGAGGATTCGGAATGAGCAGTTCTTC. Translation: CASSLEGSGRRIRNEQFF.

V gene TRBV5-1 combines with J gene TRBJ2-1; tentative D call: TRBD2 (6 bases). V lost 4 bases to trimming and J lost 0 bases, with 11 bases between them. In germline, CDR1 is SGHRS, CDR2 YFSETQ. The length of the CDR3 is 15 residues. This CDR3 is CASSKAGISYNEQFF. The CDR3 nucleotides read TGCGCCAGCAGCAAAGCGGGCATCTCCTACAATGAGCAGTTCTTC.

The chain combines TRBV28 with TRBJ1-2, with 8 bases identical to TRBD1. Unmatched junction bases numbered 14, after V lost 4 bases and J lost 7 bases. Looked up from germline, CDR1 is MDHEN and CDR2 is SYDVKM. The CDR3 contains 16 residues. CDR3 in DNA: TGTGCCAGCAGTTACGGACAGGGCTCATTCACCGGTGGCTACACCTTC. This codes for CASSYGQGSFTGGYTF.

The gene calls are TRBV28 and TRBJ2-3; 9 positions agree with TRBD1. The CDR3 loop spans 14 amino acids. Germline V CDR1 and CDR2: MDHEN, SYDVKM. V lost 6 bases to trimming and J lost 6 bases; unmatched junction nucleotides: 7. CDR3 in DNA: TGTGCCAGCAGGGCACAGGGGGCGCGGGATACGCAGTATTTT. This translates into CASRAQGARDTQYF.

This clone was seen a few times. Its ends do not fully match the called genes, so a read error is possible. CDR3 region: CASTLSGQGNEKLFF. CDR3 coding DNA: TGCGCCAGCACCTTGTCGGGACAGGGAAATGAAAAACTGTTTTTT. V usage is TRBV5-1 and J usage is TRBJ1-4; 9 nucleotides align to TRBD1. Germline CDR1 SGHRS, CDR2 YFSETQ. The CDR3 loop spans 15 amino acids.

The rearrangement uses TRBV20-1 and TRBJ2-3, with D hard to call. CDR1 is DFQATT and CDR2 is SNEGSKA in the germline V gene (reference sequence). This CDR3 is built from 10 residues. Trimming cost V 6 bases and J 7 bases, with 8 bases left between them. This CDR3 reads CSAPVNTQYF. Written as DNA, the CDR3 is TGCAGTGCCCCGGTAAATACGCAGTATTTT.

The V gene is TRBV7-3, the J gene TRBJ2-2, with 7 nucleotides matching TRBD1. This CDR3 region has 14 residues. V was clipped by 5 bases and J by 7 bases; unmatched bases: 7. Germline CDR1 reads SGHTA; CDR2 reads FQGTGA. CDR3 sequence (DNA): TGTGCCAGCAGCCCCCAAAGGACAGGCGGGGAGCTGTTTTTT. Amino acids: CASSPQRTGGELFF.

The chain uses TRBV9 and TRBJ1-2, with D possibly TRBD1 on 6 matching bases. The ends were cut back, 3 bases at V and 4 bases at J, with 13 bases in the middle. This CDR3 is built from 14 residues. Looked up from germline, CDR1 is SGDLS and CDR2 is YYNGEE. CDR3 coding DNA: TGTGCCAGCAGCGCCCAGGGAGGGGGCTATGGCTACACCTTC. Translated: CASSAQGGGYGYTF.

The genes are TRBV27 and TRBJ2-1; 9 bases are shared with TRBD1. The germline V gene has CDR1 MNHEY and CDR2 SMNVEV (reference sequence). There are 15 residues in the CDR3. V trimming: 5 bases; J trimming: 2 bases; junction bases outside the gene matches: 4. DNA for the CDR3: TGTGCCAGCAGTGAGACAGGGGGACCCTACAATGAGCAGTTCTTC. Amino acid sequence: CASSETGGPYNEQFF.

This chain joins TRBV24-1 and TRBJ2-4; possibly TRBD1 for D (5 bases). This CDR3 is 12 amino acids long. Germline V lookup: CDR1 KGHDR, CDR2 SFDVKD. The V end lost 3 bases, the J end lost 9 bases, and 8 bases lay between the germline ends. This chain's CDR3 is CATSDNGAIQYF. In nucleotides, the CDR3 is TGTGCCACCAGTGATAATGGGGCCATTCAGTACTTC.